Each of the 31 T cell receptor beta chains below was sequenced from the same sample in a study of spatial heterogeneity in lung cancer. This sample's time point: sample taken at primary tumor resection. TCRdb reprocessed the 5' RACE reads with MiXCR, giving one entry per CDR3 protein. There are more than 65,000 distinct CDR3 sequences in the sample; roughly 8% occur only once, and about 7% lies in the top ten. Sequencing used PBMCs, obtained at surgery. All receptors derive from a male donor with early-stage non-small cell lung cancer.

The chain carries TRBV7-9 and TRBJ2-2, with D maybe TRBD1 (6 bases). CDR3 size: 12 residues. From germline, CDR1 is SEHNR and CDR2 FQNEAQ (reference sequence). V was shortened by 4 bases and J by 6 bases, with 6 bases between the two germline ends. The chain's CDR3 is CASSSGAGELFF. CDR3 in DNA: TGTGCCAGCAGCTCAGGGGCCGGGGAGCTGTTTTTT.

The chain has TRBV3-1 and TRBJ1-1; the D is unclear. Deletions cut 3 bases from V and 4 bases from J, with 12 bases between. Looked up from germline, CDR1 is LGHDT and CDR2 is YNNKEL (reference sequence). This CDR3 is built from 14 residues. This CDR3 is CASSQDGWGTEAFF. CDR3 nucleotide sequence: TGTGCCAGCAGCCAGGACGGTTGGGGCACTGAAGCTTTCTTT.

This clonotype occurred many times. The rearrangement links TRBV7-2 to TRBJ2-5, with TRBD2 identical over 13 bases. Trimming took 5 bases from V and 5 from J; bases not matched to a gene: 17. Germline V gene sequence: CDR1 SGHTA, CDR2 FQGNSA. CDR3 length equals 19 residues. Here the CDR3 reads CASSPLWTSGSLKGETQYF. The CDR3, as DNA: TGTGCCAGCAGCCCCCTATGGACTAGCGGGAGTCTAAAGGGGGAGACCCAGTACTTC.

At least ten counts were recorded for this clonotype. J is TRBJ2-6 and V is TRBV29-1; possibly TRBD2 for D (7 bases). Looked up from germline, CDR1 is SQVTM and CDR2 is ANQGSEA. The CDR3 contains 17 residues. Trimming removed 2 bases at V and 4 bases at J, with 18 bases between. DNA of the CDR3: TGCAGCGTTGAACAGATCGGGGGGCCCGACGGGGCCAACGTCCTGACTTTC. This translates into CSVEQIGGPDGANVLTF.

DNA of the CDR3: TGTGCCAGCAGGCAGGGTTTATACACCGGGGAGCTGTTTTTT. As protein: CASRQGLYTGELFF. This chain joins TRBV7-2 and TRBJ2-2; maybe TRBD1 (5 bases). With 6 bases removed from V and 3 bases from J, the gap between germline ends came to 11 bases. This CDR3 region has 14 residues. Germline CDR1 SGHTA, CDR2 FQGNSA.

This clonotype was recorded at least ten times. The chain employs TRBV5-1 and TRBJ2-2; tentative D call: TRBD2 (6 bases). The germline gives CDR1 SGHRS, CDR2 YFSETQ. The germline V and J ends were trimmed by 4 bases and 6 bases, with 10 bases remaining between them. The CDR3 is made up of 13 amino acids. The CDR3 DNA reads as TGCGCCAGCAGCGAAGGACTACCCGGGGAGCTGTTTTTT. This encodes CASSEGLPGELFF.

This rearrangement joins TRBV7-6 to TRBJ2-3; the D gene is possibly TRBD1 (6 bases). Germline CDR1 reads SGHVS; CDR2 reads FNYEAQ. CDR3 length: 14 residues. The CDR3 loop is CVSTSGQGTDTQYF. The CDR3 DNA is TGTGTCAGTACCTCGGGACAAGGAACAGATACGCAGTATTTT.

This clonotype turned up a few times. This chain connects TRBV12-3 or TRBV12-4 to TRBJ1-1; possible D gene TRBD1, 5 bases. V was trimmed by 2 bases and J by 1 base, leaving 11 bases between them. The CDR3 length is 15 residues. In nucleotides, the CDR3 is TGTGCCAGCAGTTTATCCAGGGCAGCGAACACTGAAGCTTTCTTT. Translation: CASSLSRAANTEAFF.

The J gene is TRBJ1-2, the V gene TRBV12-3 or TRBV12-4, with 9 bases lining up with TRBD1. V was pared by 6 bases and J by 6 bases, with 5 bases of the junction left unmatched. The CDR3 length is 13 residues. CDR3 DNA sequence: TGTGCCAGCAGCACGGACAGGGGCCATGGCTACACCTTC. Its translation: CASSTDRGHGYTF.

The V call is TRBV27, the J call TRBJ1-6; D is unresolved. The CDR3 is made up of 14 amino acids. Germline V gene sequence: CDR1 MNHEY, CDR2 SMNVEV (reference sequence). V was shortened by 6 bases and J by 5 bases, with 11 bases between the two germline ends. CDR3 amino acids: CASSLTVNNSPLHF. The CDR3 DNA is TGTGCCAGCAGCTTGACGGTGAATAATTCACCCCTCCACTTT.

This clonotype was seen at least ten times. The rearrangement uses TRBV20-1 and TRBJ2-2; no clear D. The CDR3 sequence is 14 residues long. Germline lookup yields CDR1 DFQATT and CDR2 SNEGSKA (reference sequence). V lost 0 bases and J lost 6, with 11 bases in between. CDR3 sequence reads: CSAREDIYAGELFF. The CDR3 DNA reads TGCAGTGCTAGAGAAGACATTTACGCCGGGGAGCTGTTTTTT.

The chain carries TRBV6-1 and TRBJ2-3; D call uncertain. This CDR3 is built from 12 residues. Germline CDR1 is MNHNS and CDR2 is SASEGT. V lost 7 bases, J lost 4 bases, and 9 bases lay in between. The CDR3 reads CASTGGADTQYF. In DNA, the CDR3 is TGTGCCAGCACAGGTGGGGCAGATACGCAGTATTTT.

In this sample, this clonotype turned up a few times. The chain couples TRBV3-1 to TRBJ1-2, with no clear D. The CDR3 spans 13 residues. Germline V gene data show CDR1 as LGHDT and CDR2 as YNNKEL (reference sequence). V dropped 5 bases and J dropped 6 bases, with 13 bases sitting between them. This chain's CDR3 is CASSIRTDHGYTF. The DNA of the CDR3 is TGTGCCAGCAGCATTCGGACTGACCATGGCTACACCTTC.

In its sample, this clonotype was seen many times. The CDR3 here is CASSPAPVLGNMNTEAFF. The CDR3 nucleotides are TGTGCCAGCAGCCCTGCCCCGGTTTTAGGGAACATGAACACTGAAGCTTTCTTT. The rearrangement uses TRBV3-1 and TRBJ1-1; D call uncertain. Germline CDR1 LGHDT, CDR2 YNNKEL (reference sequence). V was pared by 4 bases and J by 0 bases, with 21 bases between. CDR3 length: 18 amino acids.

The rearrangement joins TRBV7-9 to TRBJ2-1; D is possibly TRBD2 (6 bases). There are 17 residues in the CDR3. Germline V gene sequence: CDR1 SEHNR, CDR2 FQNEAQ (reference sequence). The V end was cut by 5 bases, the J end by 0 bases, with 17 bases between. CDR3 residues: CASSPQTGESSYNEQFF. The CDR3 region has the DNA TGTGCCAGCAGCCCTCAGACGGGGGAGAGCTCCTACAATGAGCAGTTCTTC.

Many counts were recorded for this clonotype. The V gene is TRBV7-2, the J gene TRBJ1-2; 7 nucleotides match TRBD1. Unmatched junction bases numbered 5, after V lost 1 base and J lost 3 bases. The CDR3 is 15 residues long. CDR1 is SGHTA, CDR2 FQGNSA, per germline. The DNA for the CDR3 is TGTGCCAGCAGCTTAGGAGCCGGACAGGACTATGGCTACACCTTC. Translating gives CASSLGAGQDYGYTF.

This clonotype was picked up a small number of times. The rearrangement joins TRBV7-7 to TRBJ1-3; 11 bases are shared with TRBD1. The CDR3 runs to 16 residues. Germline V gives CDR1 SSHAT, CDR2 FNYEAQ (reference sequence). The trim removed 5 bases at V and 4 bases at J, leaving 7 bases unmatched. This CDR3 is CASSPGTGGSGNTIYF. For the CDR3, the DNA is TGTGCCAGCAGCCCCGGGACAGGGGGTTCGGGAAACACCATATATTTT.

Many counts were recorded for this clonotype. The chain is built from TRBV14 and TRBJ2-1, with 8 bases matching TRBD2. Germline CDR1 SGHDN, CDR2 FVKESK. The junction had 6 bases not matched to a gene; V was cut back by 5 bases and J by 3 bases. This CDR3 is built from 15 residues. Here the CDR3 reads CASSSRLAGYNEQFF. The CDR3 DNA reads as TGTGCCAGCAGCTCGCGGCTAGCGGGCTACAATGAGCAGTTCTTC.

This clonotype was counted at least ten times. The chain is built from TRBV28 and TRBJ2-7; tentative D call: TRBD2 (6 bases). The CDR3 length is 16 residues. CDR1 is MDHEN, CDR2 SYDVKM, per germline. V was trimmed by 5 bases and J by 3 bases, leaving 20 bases between them. CDR3 DNA sequence: TGTGCCAGCAGTCCCCGCGGGGCTAGCAGATACTACGAGCAGTACTTC. Protein product: CASSPRGASRYYEQYF.

J is TRBJ2-7 and V is TRBV6-6; no clear D gene. Germline V gene sequence: CDR1 MNHNY, CDR2 SVGAGI (reference sequence). This CDR3 has 10 amino acids. V lost 8 bases to trimming and J lost 3 bases, with 5 bases between them. The CDR3 here is CASGSYEQYF. CDR3 DNA sequence: TGTGCCAGCGGTAGCTACGAGCAGTACTTC.

The chain uses TRBV9 and TRBJ2-2; the D is unclear. The CDR3 length is 14 residues. Germline loops: CDR1 SGDLS, CDR2 YYNGEE. Trimming stripped 4 bases from V and 1 base from J, with 8 bases between. The CDR3 DNA follows: TGTGCCAGCAGCTCAACACAGAACACCGGGGAGCTGTTTTTT. Encoded protein: CASSSTQNTGELFF. Complete variable domain (other parts from reference TRBV9 and TRBJ2-2): DSGVTQTPKHLITATGQRVTLRCSPRSGDLSVYWYQQSLDQGLQFLIQYYNGEERAKGNILERFSAQQFPDLHSELNLSSLELGDSALYFCASSSTQNTGELFFGEGSRLTVL.

The rearrangement links TRBV6-2 or TRBV6-3 to TRBJ1-1, with a possible D match to TRBD1 (5 bases). The CDR3 loop spans 14 amino acids. The ends were cut back, 2 bases at V and 6 bases at J, with 13 bases in the middle. Germline values: CDR1 MNHEY, CDR2 SVGEGT. In DNA form, the CDR3 reads TGTGCCAGCAGTTACACGCCTCGAGGGGCTGAAGCTTTCTTT. It encodes CASSYTPRGAEAFF.

This clonotype has a count of ten or more. J is TRBJ2-3 and V is TRBV9, with D perhaps TRBD2 (6 bases). V shed 4 bases and J shed 2 bases, with 17 bases lying between them. This CDR3 region has 16 residues. CDR1 is SGDLS and CDR2 is YYNGEE in the germline V gene. The CDR3 coding sequence is TGTGCCAGCAGCCCCTCGGGGCGGGGAAACACAGATACGCAGTATTTT. This gives the protein CASSPSGRGNTDTQYF.

The sample holds many counts of this clonotype. The genes are TRBV5-1 and TRBJ2-3, with TRBD2 identical over 8 bases. The CDR3 spans 15 residues. Germline loops: CDR1 SGHRS, CDR2 YFSETQ. Losses at the gene ends were 5 bases for V and 0 bases for J; bases not matched to a gene: 5. The CDR3 sequence: CASRTIAGSTDTQYF. The CDR3 region has the DNA TGCGCCAGCAGAACAATAGCGGGGAGCACAGATACGCAGTATTTT.

The chain links TRBV10-2 to TRBJ2-3, with D perhaps TRBD2 (6 bases). Trimming took 6 bases from V and 2 from J, leaving 9 bases between them. The germline gives CDR1 WSHSY, CDR2 SAAADI. The CDR3 has 13 residues. For the CDR3, the DNA is TGCGCCAGCAGGGGGGGATCCACAGATACGCAGTATTTT. It translates to CASRGGSTDTQYF.

The CDR3: CASSLLFPSGTGGDEQYF. In DNA form, the CDR3 reads TGTGCCAGCAGTTTACTGTTCCCCTCCGGGACAGGGGGGGACGAGCAGTACTTC. This chain joins TRBV27 and TRBJ2-7, with 11 bases fitting TRBD1. The CDR3 has 18 amino acids. V gave up 2 bases and J gave up 5 bases; unmatched junction bases: 14. Looked up from germline, CDR1 is MNHEY and CDR2 is SMNVEV (reference sequence).

This clonotype was observed at least ten times. The rearrangement joins TRBV10-3 to TRBJ1-2; the match to TRBD1 covers 10 bases. After removal of 3 bases from V and 8 bases from J, the junction contained 3 bases not matched to a gene. This CDR3 is built from 13 residues. Germline assignment: CDR1 ENHRY and CDR2 SYGVKD. CDR3 protein: CAISEDRGRGYTF. The CDR3 coding sequence is TGTGCCATCAGTGAAGACAGGGGGCGAGGCTACACCTTC.

This chain links TRBV24-1 with TRBJ2-3; 7 bases are a match to TRBD1. Germline V gives CDR1 KGHDR, CDR2 SFDVKD. This CDR3 is 16 amino acids long. V was pared by 4 bases and J by 4 bases, with 10 bases of the junction left unmatched. Here the CDR3 DNA reads TGTGCCACCAGTGACCCGACAGGGCGTAATGCAGATACGCAGTATTTT. It specifies CATSDPTGRNADTQYF.

This clonotype has only a few counts. This chain uses TRBV2 with TRBJ1-1; possibly TRBD1 for D (6 bases). CDR1 is SNHLY and CDR2 is FYNNEI in the germline V gene. Trimming took 4 bases from V and 7 from J, leaving 16 bases between them. The CDR3 extends over 14 amino acids. CDR3 DNA sequence: TGTGCCAGCAGTGGGGCATGGGGGGCTCTTGAAGCTTTCTTT. The encoded protein is CASSGAWGALEAFF.

V gene TRBV12-3 or TRBV12-4 combines with J gene TRBJ2-6, with D unresolved. V shed 9 bases and J shed 0 bases, with 15 bases lying between them. This CDR3 contains 16 residues. The CDR3 is CASGRRSYSGANVLTF. CDR3 sequence (DNA): TGTGCCAGTGGACGTAGGAGCTACTCTGGGGCCAACGTCCTGACTTTC.

This clonotype was detected ten times or more. The J gene is TRBJ2-4, the V gene TRBV29-1; D ambiguous. V lost 2 bases, J lost 1 base, and 6 bases lay in between. CDR1 and CDR2 from the germline V gene are SQVTM and ANQGSEA. This CDR3 has 13 residues. This CDR3 reads CSVEYIAKNIQYF. For the CDR3, the DNA is TGCAGCGTTGAATACATCGCCAAAAACATTCAGTACTTC.